This TCR beta chain was captured by sequencing in a study of T cell changes during pregnancy in multiple sclerosis. Libraries were prepared by immunoSEQ multiplex PCR; TCRdb keeps only in-frame clonotypes and omits some of them. In the table there are around 60,000 clones, about 90% of which are singletons. CDR1 is KGHSH, CDR2 LQKENI, per germline. The ends were cut back, 5 bases at V and 3 bases at J, with 13 bases in the middle. The CDR3 has 14 residues. The clonotype was recovered from a female donor in good health, enrolled as a control in a pregnancy study. The material sequenced was CD4+ T cells from peripheral blood mononuclear cells, taken after pregnancy. The chain combines TRBV18 with TRBJ1-1, with D possibly being TRBD1 (6 bases). The CDR3 region has the DNA TGTGCCAGCTCAGAAGATAGACAGGACACTGAAGCTTTCTTT. Its translation is CASSEDRQDTEAFF.